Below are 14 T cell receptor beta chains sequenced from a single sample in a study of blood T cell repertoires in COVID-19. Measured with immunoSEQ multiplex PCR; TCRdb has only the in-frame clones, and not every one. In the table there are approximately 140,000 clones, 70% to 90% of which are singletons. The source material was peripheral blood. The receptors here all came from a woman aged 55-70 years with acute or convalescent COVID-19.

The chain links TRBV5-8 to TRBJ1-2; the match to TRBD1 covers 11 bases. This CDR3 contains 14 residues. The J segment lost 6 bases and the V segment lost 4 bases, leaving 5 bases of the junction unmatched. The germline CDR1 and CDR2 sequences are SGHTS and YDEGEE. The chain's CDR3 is CASSRRDRGDGYTF. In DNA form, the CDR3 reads TGTGCCAGCAGCCGCCGGGACAGGGGGGATGGCTACACCTTC.

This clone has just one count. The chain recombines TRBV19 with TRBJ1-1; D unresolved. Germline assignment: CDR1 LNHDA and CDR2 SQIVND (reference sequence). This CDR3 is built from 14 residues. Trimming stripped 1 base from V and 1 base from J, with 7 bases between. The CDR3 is CASSIGYSNTEAFF. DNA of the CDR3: TGTGCCAGTAGTATAGGGTACTCGAACACTGAAGCTTTCTTT.

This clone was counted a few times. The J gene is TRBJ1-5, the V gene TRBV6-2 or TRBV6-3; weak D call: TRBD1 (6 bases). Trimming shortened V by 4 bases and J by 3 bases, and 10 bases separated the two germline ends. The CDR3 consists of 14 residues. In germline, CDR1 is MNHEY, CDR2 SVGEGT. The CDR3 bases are TGTGCCAGCAGTTGGACAGTTCTCAATCAGCCCCAGCATTTT. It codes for CASSWTVLNQPQHF.

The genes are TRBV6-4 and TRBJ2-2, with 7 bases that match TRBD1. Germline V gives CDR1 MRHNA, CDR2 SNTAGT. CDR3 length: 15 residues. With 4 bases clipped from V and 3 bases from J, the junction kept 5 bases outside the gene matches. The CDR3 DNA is TGTGCCAGCAGTGCACGACAGGGACACACCGGGGAGCTGTTTTTT. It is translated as CASSARQGHTGELFF.

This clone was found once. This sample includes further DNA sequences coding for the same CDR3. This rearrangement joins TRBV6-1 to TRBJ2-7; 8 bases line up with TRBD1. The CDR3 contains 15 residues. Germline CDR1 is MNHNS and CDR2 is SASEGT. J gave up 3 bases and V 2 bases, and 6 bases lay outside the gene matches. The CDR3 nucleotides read TGTGCCAGCAGTGAACCCGGACAGGGTTTCTACGAGCAGTACTTC. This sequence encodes CASSEPGQGFYEQYF.

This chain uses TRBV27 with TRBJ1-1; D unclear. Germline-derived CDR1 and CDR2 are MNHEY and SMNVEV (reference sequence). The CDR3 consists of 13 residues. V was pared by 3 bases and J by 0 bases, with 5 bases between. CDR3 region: CASSFYLNTEAFF. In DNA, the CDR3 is TGTGCCAGCAGTTTCTACCTGAACACTGAAGCTTTCTTT.

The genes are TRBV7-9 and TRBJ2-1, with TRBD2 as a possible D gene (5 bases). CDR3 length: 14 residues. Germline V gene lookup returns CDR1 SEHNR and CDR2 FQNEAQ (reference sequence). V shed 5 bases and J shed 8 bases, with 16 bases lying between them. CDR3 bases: TGTGCCAGCAGCGAACTAGGGAACGTCTATGAGCAGTTCTTC. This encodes CASSELGNVYEQFF.

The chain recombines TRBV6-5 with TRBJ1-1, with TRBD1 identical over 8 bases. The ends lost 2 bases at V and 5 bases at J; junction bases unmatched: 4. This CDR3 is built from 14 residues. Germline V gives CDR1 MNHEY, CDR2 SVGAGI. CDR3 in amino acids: CASSYGTGFTEAFF. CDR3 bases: TGTGCCAGCAGTTACGGGACAGGTTTTACTGAAGCTTTCTTT.

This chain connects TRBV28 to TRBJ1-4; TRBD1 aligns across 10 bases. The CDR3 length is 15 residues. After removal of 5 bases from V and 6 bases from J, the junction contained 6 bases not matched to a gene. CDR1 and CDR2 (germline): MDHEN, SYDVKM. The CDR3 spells CASSPRTGGDEKLFF. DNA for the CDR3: TGTGCCAGCAGTCCCCGGACAGGGGGAGATGAAAAACTGTTTTTT.

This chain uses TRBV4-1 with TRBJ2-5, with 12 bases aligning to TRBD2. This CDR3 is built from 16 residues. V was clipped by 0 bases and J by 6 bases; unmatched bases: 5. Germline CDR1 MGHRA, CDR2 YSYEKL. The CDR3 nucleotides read TGCGCCAGCAGCCAAGAAATTACTAGCGGGAGGAAGACCCAGTACTTC. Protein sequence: CASSQEITSGRKTQYF.

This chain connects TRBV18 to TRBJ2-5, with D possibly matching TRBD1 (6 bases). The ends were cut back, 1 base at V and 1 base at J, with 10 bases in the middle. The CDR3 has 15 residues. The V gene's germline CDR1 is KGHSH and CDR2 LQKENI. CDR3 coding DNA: TGTGCCAGCTCACCACTACAGGGCCCCCAAGAGACCCAGTACTTC. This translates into CASSPLQGPQETQYF. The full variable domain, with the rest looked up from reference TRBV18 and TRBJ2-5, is NAGVMQNPRHLVRRRGQEARLRCSPMKGHSHVYWYRQLPEEGLKFMVYLQKENIIDESGMPKERFSAEFPKEGPSILRIQQVVRGDSAAYFCASSPLQGPQETQYFGPGTRLLVL.

The CDR3 here is CASRLSRGNEKLFF. CDR3 DNA: TGTGCCAGCCGTTTATCAAGGGGAAATGAAAAACTGTTTTTT. The genes are TRBV6-2 or TRBV6-3 and TRBJ1-4; tentatively, D is TRBD1 (5 bases). V lost 8 bases and J lost 5, with 15 bases in between. Germline V gene data show CDR1 as MNHEY and CDR2 as SVGEGT. CDR3 length: 14 residues.

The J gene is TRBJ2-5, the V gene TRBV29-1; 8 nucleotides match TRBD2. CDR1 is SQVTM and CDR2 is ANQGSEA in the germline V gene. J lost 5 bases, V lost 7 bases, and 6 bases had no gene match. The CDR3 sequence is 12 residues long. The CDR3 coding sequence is TGCAGCGCCTGGACTAGCAGTGAGACCCAGTACTTC. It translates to CSAWTSSETQYF.

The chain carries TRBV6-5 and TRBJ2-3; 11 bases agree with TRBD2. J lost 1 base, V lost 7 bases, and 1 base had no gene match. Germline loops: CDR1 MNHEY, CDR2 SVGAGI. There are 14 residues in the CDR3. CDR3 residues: CASKTSGGTDTQYF. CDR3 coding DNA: TGTGCCAGCAAGACTAGCGGGGGCACAGATACGCAGTATTTT.